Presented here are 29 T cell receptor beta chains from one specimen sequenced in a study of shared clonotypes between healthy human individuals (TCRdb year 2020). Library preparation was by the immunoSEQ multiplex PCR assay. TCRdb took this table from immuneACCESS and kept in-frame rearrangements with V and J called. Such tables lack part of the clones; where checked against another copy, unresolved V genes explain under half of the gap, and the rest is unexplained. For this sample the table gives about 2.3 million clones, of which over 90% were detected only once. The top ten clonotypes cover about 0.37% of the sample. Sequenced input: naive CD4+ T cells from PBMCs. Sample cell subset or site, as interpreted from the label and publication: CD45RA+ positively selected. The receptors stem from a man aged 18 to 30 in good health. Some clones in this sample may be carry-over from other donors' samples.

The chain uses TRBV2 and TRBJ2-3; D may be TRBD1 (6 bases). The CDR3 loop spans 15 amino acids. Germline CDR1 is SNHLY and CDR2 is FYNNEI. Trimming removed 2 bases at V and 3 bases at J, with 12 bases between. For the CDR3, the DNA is TGTGCCAGCAGTGAAAACAGGGTAGGGACAGATACGCAGTATTTT. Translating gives CASSENRVGTDTQYF. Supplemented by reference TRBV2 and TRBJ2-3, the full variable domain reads EPEVTQTPSHQVTQMGQEVILRCVPISNHLYFYWYRQILGQKVEFLVSFYNNEISEKSEIFDDQFSVERPDGSNFTLKIRSTKLEDSAMYFCASSENRVGTDTQYFGPGTRLTVL.

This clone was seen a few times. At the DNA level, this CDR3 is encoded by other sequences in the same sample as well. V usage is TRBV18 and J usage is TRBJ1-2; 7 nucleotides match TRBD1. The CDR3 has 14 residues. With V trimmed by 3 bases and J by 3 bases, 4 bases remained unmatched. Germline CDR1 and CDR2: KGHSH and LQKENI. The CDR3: CASSPTDRDYGYTF. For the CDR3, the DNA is TGTGCCAGCTCACCGACCGACAGGGACTATGGCTACACCTTC.

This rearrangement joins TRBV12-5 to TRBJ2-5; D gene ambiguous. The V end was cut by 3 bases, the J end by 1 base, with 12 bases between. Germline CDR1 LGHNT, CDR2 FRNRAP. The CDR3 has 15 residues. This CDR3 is CASGLRRYFQETQYF. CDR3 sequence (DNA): TGTGCTAGTGGTTTAAGGCGGTACTTCCAAGAGACCCAGTACTTC.

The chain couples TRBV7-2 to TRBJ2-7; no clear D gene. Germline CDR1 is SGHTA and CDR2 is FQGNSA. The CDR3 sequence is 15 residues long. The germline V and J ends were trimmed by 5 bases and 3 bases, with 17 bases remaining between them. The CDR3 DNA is TGTGCCAGCAGCCGAGACCCCCACCTTCGCTACGAGCAGTACTTC. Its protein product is CASSRDPHLRYEQYF. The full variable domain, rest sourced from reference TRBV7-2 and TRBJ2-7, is GAGVSQSPSNKVTEKGKDVELRCDPISGHTALYWYRQSLGQGLEFLIYFQGNSAPDKSGLPSDRFSAERTGGSVSTLTIQRTQQEDSAVYLCASSRDPHLRYEQYFGPGTRLTVT.

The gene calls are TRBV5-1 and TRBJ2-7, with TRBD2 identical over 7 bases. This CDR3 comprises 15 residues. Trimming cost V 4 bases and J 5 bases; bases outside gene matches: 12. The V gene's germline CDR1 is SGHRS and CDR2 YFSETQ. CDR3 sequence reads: CASSAQRGGFDEQYF. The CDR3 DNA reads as TGCGCCAGCAGCGCCCAGCGGGGCGGGTTCGACGAGCAGTACTTC.

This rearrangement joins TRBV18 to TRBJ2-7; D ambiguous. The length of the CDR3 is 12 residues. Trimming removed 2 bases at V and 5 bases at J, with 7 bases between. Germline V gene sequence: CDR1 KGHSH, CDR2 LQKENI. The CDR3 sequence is CASSPDADEQYF. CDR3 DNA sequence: TGTGCCAGCTCACCAGATGCGGACGAGCAGTACTTC.

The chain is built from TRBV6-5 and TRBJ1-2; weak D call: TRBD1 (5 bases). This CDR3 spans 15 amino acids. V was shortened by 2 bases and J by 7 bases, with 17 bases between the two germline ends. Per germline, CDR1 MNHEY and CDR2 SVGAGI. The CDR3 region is CASSYGAYGVGGYTF. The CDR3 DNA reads TGTGCCAGCAGTTACGGGGCGTACGGAGTCGGTGGCTACACCTTC.

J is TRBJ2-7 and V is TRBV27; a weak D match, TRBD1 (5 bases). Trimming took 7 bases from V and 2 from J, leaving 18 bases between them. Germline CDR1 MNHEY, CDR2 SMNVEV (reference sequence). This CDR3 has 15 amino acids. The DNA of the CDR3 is TGTGCCAGCACCCCCCGTTGGGGCTCGGCCTACGAGCAGTACTTC. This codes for CASTPRWGSAYEQYF.

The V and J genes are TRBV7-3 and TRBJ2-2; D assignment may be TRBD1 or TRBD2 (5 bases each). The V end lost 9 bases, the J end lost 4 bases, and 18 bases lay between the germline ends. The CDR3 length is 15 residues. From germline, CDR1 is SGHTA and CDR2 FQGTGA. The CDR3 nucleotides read TGTGCCAGTAGAACGGGGCAGACGGGCACCGGGGAGCTGTTTTTT. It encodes CASRTGQTGTGELFF.

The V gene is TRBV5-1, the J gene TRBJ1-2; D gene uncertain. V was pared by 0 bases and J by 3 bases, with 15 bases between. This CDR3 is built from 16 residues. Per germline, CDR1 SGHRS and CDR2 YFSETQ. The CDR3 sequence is CASSLGQDGGDYGYTF. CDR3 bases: TGCGCCAGCAGCTTGGGGCAGGACGGTGGTGACTATGGCTACACCTTC. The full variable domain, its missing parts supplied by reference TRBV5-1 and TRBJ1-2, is KAGVTQTPRYLIKTRGQQVTLSCSPISGHRSVSWYQQTPGQGLQFLFEYFSETQRNKGNFPGRFSGRQFSNSRSEMNVSTLELGDSALYLCASSLGQDGGDYGYTFGSGTRLTVV.

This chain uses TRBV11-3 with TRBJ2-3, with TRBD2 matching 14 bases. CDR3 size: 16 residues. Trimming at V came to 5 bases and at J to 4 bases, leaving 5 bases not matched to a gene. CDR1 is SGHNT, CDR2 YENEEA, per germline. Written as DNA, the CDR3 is TGTGCCAGCAGCCCAAGGACTAGCGGGAGGTCAGATACGCAGTATTTT. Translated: CASSPRTSGRSDTQYF.

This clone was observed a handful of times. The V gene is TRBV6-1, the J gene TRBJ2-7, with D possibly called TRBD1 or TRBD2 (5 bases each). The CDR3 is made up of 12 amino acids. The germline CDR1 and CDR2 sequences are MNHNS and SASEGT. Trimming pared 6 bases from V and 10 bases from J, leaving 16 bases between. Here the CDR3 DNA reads TGTGCCAGCAGAGAGGGCAGGGCCCCCCAGTACTTC. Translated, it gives CASREGRAPQYF.

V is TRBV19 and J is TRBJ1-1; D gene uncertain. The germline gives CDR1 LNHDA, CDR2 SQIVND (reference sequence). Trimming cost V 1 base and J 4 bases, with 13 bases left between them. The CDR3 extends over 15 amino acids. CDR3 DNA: TGTGCCAGTAGTATAGCGGGCACTTCGGGCACTGAAGCTTTCTTT. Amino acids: CASSIAGTSGTEAFF.

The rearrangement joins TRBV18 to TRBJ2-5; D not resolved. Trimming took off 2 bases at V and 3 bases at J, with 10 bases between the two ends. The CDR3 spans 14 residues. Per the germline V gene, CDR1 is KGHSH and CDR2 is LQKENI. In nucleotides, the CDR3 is TGTGCCAGCTCACCATACGACGGAAAAGAGACCCAGTACTTC. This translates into CASSPYDGKETQYF.

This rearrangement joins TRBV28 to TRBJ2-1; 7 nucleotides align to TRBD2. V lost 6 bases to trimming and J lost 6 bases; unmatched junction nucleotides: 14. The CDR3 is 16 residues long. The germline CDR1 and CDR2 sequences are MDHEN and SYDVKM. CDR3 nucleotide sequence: TGTGCCAGCAGGAAGTATGGCGGGAGTCACTCCAATGAGCAGTTCTTC. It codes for CASRKYGGSHSNEQFF.

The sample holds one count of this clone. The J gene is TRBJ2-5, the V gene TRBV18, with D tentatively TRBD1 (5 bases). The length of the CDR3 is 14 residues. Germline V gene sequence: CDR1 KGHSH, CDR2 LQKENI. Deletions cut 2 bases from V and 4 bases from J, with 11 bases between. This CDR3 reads CASSPVAGLETQYF. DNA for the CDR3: TGTGCCAGCTCACCAGTGGCAGGGCTAGAGACCCAGTACTTC.

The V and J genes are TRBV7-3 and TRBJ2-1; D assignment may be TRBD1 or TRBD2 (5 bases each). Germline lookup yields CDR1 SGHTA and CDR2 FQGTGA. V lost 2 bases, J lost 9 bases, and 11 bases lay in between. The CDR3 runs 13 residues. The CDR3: CASSLQGPLEQFF. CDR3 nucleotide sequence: TGTGCCAGCAGCTTACAGGGACCACTTGAGCAGTTCTTC. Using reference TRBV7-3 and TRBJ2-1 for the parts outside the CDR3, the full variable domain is GAGVSQTPSNKVTEKGKYVELRCDPISGHTALYWYRQSLGQGPEFLIYFQGTGAADDSGLPNDRFFAVRPEGSVSTLKIQRTERGDSAVYLCASSLQGPLEQFFGPGTRLTVL.

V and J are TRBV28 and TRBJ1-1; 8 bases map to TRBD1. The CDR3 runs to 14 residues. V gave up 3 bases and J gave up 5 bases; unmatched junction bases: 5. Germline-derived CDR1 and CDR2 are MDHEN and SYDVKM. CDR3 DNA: TGTGCCAGCAGTTTTCAGGGGGCGCGAACTGAAGCTTTCTTT. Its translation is CASSFQGARTEAFF.

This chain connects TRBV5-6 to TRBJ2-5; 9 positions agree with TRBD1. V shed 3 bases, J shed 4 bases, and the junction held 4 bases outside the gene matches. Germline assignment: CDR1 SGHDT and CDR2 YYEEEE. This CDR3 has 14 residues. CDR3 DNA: TGTGCCAGCAGCTCCGTGGACAGGGGAGAGACCCAGTACTTC. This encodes CASSSVDRGETQYF.

CDR3 in DNA: TGTGCCTGGAGTGTATCCGTTCGAGGCGGGGAGCTGTTTTTT. Protein sequence: CAWSVSVRGGELFF. The J gene is TRBJ2-2, the V gene TRBV30; D remains unclear. The CDR3 is 14 amino acids. From germline, CDR1 is GTSNPN and CDR2 SVGIG (reference sequence). Trimming shortened V by 0 bases and J by 7 bases, and 12 bases separated the two germline ends.

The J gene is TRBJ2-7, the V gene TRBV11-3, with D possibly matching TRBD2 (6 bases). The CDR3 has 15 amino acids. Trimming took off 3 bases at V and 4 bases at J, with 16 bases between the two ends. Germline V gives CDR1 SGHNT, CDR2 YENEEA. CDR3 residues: CASSLAGGPSYEQYF. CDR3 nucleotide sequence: TGTGCCAGCAGCTTGGCAGGAGGGCCTTCATACGAGCAGTACTTC. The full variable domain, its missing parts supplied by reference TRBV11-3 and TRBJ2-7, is EAGVVQSPRYKIIEKKQPVAFWCNPISGHNTLYWYLQNLGQGPELLIRYENEEAVDDSQLPKDRFSAERLKGVDSTLKIQPAELGDSAVYLCASSLAGGPSYEQYFGPGTRLTVT.

The CDR3 spells CASRVAGGSNEQFF. In DNA form, the CDR3 reads TGTGCCAGCAGAGTAGCGGGAGGGAGCAATGAGCAGTTCTTC. The chain uses TRBV2 and TRBJ2-1; 11 bases agree with TRBD2. Germline CDR1 reads SNHLY; CDR2 reads FYNNEI. V lost 6 bases, J lost 6 bases, and 4 bases stayed unmatched. The CDR3 extends over 14 amino acids.

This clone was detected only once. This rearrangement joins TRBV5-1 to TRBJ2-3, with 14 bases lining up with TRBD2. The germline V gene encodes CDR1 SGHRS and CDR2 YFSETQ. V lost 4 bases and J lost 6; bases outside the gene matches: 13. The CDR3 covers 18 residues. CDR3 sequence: CASSMGPGTSGSLDTQYF. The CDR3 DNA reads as TGCGCCAGCAGCATGGGACCCGGGACTAGCGGGAGTTTGGATACGCAGTATTTT. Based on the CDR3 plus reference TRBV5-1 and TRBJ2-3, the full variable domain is KAGVTQTPRYLIKTRGQQVTLSCSPISGHRSVSWYQQTPGQGLQFLFEYFSETQRNKGNFPGRFSGRQFSNSRSEMNVSTLELGDSALYLCASSMGPGTSGSLDTQYFGPGTRLTVL.

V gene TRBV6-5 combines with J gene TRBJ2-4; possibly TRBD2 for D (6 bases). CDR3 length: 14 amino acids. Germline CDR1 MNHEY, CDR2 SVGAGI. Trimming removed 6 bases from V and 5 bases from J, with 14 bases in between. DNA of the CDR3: TGTGCCAGCAGGGAACTAGCTGGGGAAAACATTCAGTACTTC. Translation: CASRELAGENIQYF.

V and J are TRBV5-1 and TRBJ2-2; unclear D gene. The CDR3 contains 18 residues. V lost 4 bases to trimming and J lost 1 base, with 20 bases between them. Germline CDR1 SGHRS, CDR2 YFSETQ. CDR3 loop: CASSPDGVGFGNTGELFF. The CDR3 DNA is TGCGCCAGCAGCCCTGATGGGGTAGGATTCGGGAACACCGGGGAGCTGTTTTTT.

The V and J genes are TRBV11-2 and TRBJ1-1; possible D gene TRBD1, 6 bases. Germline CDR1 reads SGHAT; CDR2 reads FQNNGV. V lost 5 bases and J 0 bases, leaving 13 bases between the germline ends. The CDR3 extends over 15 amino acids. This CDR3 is CASSLWTAVNTEAFF. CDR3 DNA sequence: TGTGCCAGCAGCCTTTGGACAGCGGTGAACACTGAAGCTTTCTTT.

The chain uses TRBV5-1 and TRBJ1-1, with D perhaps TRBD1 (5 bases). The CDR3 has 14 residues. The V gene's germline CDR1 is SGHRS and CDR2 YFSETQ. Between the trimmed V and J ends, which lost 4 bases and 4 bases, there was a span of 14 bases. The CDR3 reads CASSLVTVSTEAFF. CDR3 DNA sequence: TGCGCCAGCAGCCTCGTGACAGTGAGCACTGAAGCTTTCTTT.

The CDR3 sequence: CASSAAADTQYF. For the CDR3, the DNA is TGCGCCAGCAGCGCGGCGGCAGATACGCAGTATTTT. The chain recombines TRBV4-1 with TRBJ2-3; D not certain. There are 12 residues in the CDR3. Deletions cut 5 bases from V and 4 bases from J, with 7 bases between. CDR1 is MGHRA, CDR2 YSYEKL, per germline.

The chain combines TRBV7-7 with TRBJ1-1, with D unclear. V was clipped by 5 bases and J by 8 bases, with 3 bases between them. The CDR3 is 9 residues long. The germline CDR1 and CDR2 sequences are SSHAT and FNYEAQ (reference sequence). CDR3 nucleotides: TGTGCCAGCAGCCCCGAAGCTTTCTTT. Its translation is CASSPEAFF.